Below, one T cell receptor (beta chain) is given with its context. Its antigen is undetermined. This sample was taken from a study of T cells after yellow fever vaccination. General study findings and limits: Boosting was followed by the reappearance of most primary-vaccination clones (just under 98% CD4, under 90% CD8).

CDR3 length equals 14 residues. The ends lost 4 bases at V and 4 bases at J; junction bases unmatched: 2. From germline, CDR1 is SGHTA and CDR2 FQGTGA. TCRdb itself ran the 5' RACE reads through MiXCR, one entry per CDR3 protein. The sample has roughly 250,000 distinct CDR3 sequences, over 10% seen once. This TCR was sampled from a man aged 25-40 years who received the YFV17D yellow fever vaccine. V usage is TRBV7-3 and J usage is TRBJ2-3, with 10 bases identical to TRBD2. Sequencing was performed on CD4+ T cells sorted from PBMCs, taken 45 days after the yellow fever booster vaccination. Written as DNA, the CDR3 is TGTGCCAGCAGCTGGACTAGCGGCTCAGATACGCAGTATTTT. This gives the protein CASSWTSGSDTQYF.